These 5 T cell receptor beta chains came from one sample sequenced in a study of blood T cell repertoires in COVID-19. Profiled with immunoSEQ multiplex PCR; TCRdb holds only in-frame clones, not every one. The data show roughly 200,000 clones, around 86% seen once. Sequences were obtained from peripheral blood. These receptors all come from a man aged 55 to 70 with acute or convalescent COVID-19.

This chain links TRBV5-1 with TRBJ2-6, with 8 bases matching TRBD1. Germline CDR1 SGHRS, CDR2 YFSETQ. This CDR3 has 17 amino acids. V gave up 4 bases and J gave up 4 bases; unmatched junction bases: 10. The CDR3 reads CASSTQGVSSGANVLTF. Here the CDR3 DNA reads TGCGCCAGCAGCACACAGGGGGTGTCGTCCGGGGCCAACGTCCTGACTTTC.

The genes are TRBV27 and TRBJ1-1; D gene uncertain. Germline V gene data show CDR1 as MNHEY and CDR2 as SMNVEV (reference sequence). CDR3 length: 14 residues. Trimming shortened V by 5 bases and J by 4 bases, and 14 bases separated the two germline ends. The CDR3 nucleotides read TGTGCCAGCAGTCCCATGTCGCGGGGCACTGAAGCTTTCTTT. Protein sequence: CASSPMSRGTEAFF.

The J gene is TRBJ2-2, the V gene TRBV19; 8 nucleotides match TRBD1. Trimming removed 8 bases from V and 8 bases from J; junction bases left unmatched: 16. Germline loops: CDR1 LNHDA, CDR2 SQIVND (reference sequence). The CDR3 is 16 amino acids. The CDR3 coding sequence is TGTGCCAGTTTTATGCGGGGACAGGCCCCTTTAGGGGAGCTGTTTTTT. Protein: CASFMRGQAPLGELFF. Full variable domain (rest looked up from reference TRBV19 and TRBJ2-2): DGGITQSPKYLFRKEGQNVTLSCEQNLNHDAMYWYRQDPGQGLRLIYYSQIVNDFQKGDIAEGYSVSREKKESFPLTVTSAQKNPTAFYLCASFMRGQAPLGELFFGEGSRLTVL.

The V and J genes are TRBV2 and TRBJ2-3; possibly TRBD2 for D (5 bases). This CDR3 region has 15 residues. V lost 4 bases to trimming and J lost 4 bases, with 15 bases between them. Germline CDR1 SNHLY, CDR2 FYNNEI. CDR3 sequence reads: CASSVNRGHPDTQYF. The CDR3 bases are TGTGCCAGCAGTGTCAACAGAGGGCACCCAGATACGCAGTATTTT. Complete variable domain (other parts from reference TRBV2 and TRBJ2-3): EPEVTQTPSHQVTQMGQEVILRCVPISNHLYFYWYRQILGQKVEFLVSFYNNEISEKSEIFDDQFSVERPDGSNFTLKIRSTKLEDSAMYFCASSVNRGHPDTQYFGPGTRLTVL.

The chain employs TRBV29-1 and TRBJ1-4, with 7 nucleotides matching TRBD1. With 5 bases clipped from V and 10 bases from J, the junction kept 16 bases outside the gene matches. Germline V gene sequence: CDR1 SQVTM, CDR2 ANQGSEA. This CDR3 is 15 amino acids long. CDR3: CSVRKETGYIGKLFF. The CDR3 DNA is TGCAGCGTTCGGAAAGAGACAGGGTATATCGGAAAACTGTTTTTT.